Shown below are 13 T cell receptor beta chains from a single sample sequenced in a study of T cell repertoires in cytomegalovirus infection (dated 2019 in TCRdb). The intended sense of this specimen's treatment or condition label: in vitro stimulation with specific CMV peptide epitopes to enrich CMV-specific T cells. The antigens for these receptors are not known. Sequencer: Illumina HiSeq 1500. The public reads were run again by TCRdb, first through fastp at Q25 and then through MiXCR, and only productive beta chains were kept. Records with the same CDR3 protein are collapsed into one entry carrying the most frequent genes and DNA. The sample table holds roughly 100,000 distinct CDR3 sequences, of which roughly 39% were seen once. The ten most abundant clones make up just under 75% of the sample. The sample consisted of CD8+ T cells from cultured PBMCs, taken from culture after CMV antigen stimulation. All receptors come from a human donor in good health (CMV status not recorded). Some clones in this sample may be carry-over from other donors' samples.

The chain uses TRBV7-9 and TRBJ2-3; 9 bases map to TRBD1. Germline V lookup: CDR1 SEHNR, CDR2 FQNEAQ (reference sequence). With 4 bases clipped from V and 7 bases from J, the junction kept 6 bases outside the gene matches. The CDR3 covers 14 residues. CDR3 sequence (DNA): TGTGCCAGCAGCTCGGGGGGACAGGGATATACGCAGTATTTT. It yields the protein CASSSGGQGYTQYF.

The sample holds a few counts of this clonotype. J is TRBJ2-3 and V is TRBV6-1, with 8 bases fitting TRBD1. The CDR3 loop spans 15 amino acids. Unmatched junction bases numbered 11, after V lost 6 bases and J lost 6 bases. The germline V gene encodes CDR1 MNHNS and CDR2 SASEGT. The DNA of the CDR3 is TGTGCCAGCAGACCATCAGGGGGCAATTGGGATACGCAGTATTTT. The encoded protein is CASRPSGGNWDTQYF.

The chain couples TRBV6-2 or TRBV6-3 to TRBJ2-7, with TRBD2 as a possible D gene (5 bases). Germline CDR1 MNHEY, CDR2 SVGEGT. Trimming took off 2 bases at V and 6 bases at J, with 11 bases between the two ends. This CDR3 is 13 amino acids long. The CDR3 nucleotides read TGTGCCAGCAGTTACGGGGAGAAGCTCGAGCAGTACTTC. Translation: CASSYGEKLEQYF.

This CDR3 is CATVPGALLFSYTF. The CDR3 nucleotides read TGTGCCACCGTACCAGGAGCCCTTCTATTCAGCTACACCTTC. The J gene is TRBJ1-2, the V gene TRBV6-2 or TRBV6-3; no clear D. CDR1 is MNHEY, CDR2 SVGEGT, per germline. V gave up 10 bases and J gave up 9 bases, with 24 bases separating them. This CDR3 spans 14 amino acids.

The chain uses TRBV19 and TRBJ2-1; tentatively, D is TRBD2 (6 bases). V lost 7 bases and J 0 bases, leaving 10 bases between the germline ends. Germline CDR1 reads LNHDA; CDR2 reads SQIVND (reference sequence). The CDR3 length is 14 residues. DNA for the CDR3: TGTGCCAGTACTCCAGCGGGCTCCTACAATGAGCAGTTCTTC. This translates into CASTPAGSYNEQFF.

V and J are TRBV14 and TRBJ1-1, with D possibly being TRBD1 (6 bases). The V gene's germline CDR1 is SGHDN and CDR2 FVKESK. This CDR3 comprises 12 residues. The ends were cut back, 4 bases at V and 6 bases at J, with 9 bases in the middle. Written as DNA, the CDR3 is TGTGCCAGCAGCCCGGGACACCCTGAAGCTTTCTTT. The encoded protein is CASSPGHPEAFF.

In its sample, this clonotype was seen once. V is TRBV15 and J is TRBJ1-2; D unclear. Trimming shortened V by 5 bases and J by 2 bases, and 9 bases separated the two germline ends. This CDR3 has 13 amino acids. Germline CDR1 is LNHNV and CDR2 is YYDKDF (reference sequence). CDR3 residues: CATSPGRNYGYTF. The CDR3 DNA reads TGTGCCACCAGCCCGGGAAGAAACTATGGCTACACCTTC. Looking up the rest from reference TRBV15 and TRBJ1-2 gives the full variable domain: DAMVIQNPRYQVTQFGKPVTLSCSQTLNHNVMYWYQQKSSQAPKLLFHYYDKDFNNEADTPDNFQSRRPNTSFCFLDIRSPGLGDTAMYLCATSPGRNYGYTFGSGTRLTVV.

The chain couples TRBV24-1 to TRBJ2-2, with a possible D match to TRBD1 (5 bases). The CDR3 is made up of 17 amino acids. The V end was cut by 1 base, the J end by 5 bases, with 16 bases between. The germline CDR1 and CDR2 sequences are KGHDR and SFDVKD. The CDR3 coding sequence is TGTGCCACCAGTGATTTTAACAGGTTGGATGGGACCGGGGAGCTGTTTTTT. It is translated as CATSDFNRLDGTGELFF.

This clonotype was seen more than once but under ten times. As DNA, the CDR3 is TGTGCCAGCAGTTTAACAGGGGGCATGTTTTTT. It translates to CASSLTGGMFF. The rearrangement uses TRBV27 and TRBJ1-4; 9 bases align to TRBD1. The CDR3 is made up of 11 amino acids. J gave up 15 bases and V 2 bases, and 1 base lay outside the gene matches. Germline assignment: CDR1 MNHEY and CDR2 SMNVEV (reference sequence).

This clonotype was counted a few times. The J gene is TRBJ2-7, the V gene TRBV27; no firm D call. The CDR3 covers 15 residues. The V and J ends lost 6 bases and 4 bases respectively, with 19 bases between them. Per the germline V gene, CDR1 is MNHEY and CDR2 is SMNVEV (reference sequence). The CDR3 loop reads CASSPGPSPFYEQYF. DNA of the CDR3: TGTGCCAGCAGCCCAGGACCCAGTCCCTTTTACGAGCAGTACTTC.

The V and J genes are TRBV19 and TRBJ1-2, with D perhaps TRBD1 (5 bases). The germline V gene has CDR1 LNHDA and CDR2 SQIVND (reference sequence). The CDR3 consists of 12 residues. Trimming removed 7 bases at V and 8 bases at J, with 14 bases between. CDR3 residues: CASIAVGLGYTF. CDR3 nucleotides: TGTGCCAGTATCGCGGTGGGGCTCGGCTACACCTTC.

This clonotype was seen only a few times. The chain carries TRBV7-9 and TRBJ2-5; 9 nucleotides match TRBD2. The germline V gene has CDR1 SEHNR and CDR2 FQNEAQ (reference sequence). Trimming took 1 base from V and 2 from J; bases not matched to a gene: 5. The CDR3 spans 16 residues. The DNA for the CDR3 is TGTGCCAGCAGCTTAGTTCCTAGCGGGGATCAAGAGACCCAGTACTTC. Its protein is CASSLVPSGDQETQYF.

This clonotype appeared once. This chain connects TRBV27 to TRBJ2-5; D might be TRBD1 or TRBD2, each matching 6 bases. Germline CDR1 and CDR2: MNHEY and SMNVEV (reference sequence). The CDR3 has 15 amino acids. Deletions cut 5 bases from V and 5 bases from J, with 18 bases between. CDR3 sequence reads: CASSPQLGGRETQYF. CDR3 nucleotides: TGTGCCAGCAGTCCCCAACTGGGGGGCCGGGAGACCCAGTACTTC.